A single T cell receptor beta chain is shown here with its context. No antigen is known for it. Each of the donors had roughly 9.1 milliliters of peripheral blood drawn into EDTA-treated Vacutainer tubes. Samples each yielded at least 5 micrograms of total RNA. The data were obtained in a study of blood T cells in healthy people across ages. Study-level points and caveats: Among T cells, TCR beta diversity per million cells dropped roughly linearly as age rose.

The CDR3 is made up of 12 amino acids. Deletions cut 4 bases from V and 6 bases from J, with 10 bases between. A second 7 to 11 cycle PCR used barcoded and J-beta primers. Every cDNA molecule carried a tag from a template-switch adaptor bearing 12 random nucleotides. TCRdb analysed the 5' RACE reads with MiXCR anew, one entry per CDR3 protein. Among 950,000 to 1,200,000 distinct CDR3 sequences listed, around two fifths were seen once. This TCR was recovered from a man aged 18-30 years in good health. The chain combines TRBV12-3 or TRBV12-4 with TRBJ2-7, with TRBD1 as a possible D gene (5 bases). Input material: blood. CDR3 DNA: TGTGCCAGCAGTTCACCAGGGTGCGAGCAGTACTTC. Protein product: CASSSPGCEQYF.